This T cell receptor (beta chain) comes out of a study of T cells in Graves' hyperthyroidism and ophthalmopathy. Amplification of TCR beta CDR3 regions used RNA as the template. Researchers ran a first-round RT-PCR on the TCR CDR3 using the HTBI primer set. TCRdb reprocessed the multiplex PCR reads via MiXCR and lists one record per CDR3 protein. The sample yields 700,000 to 950,000 distinct CDR3 sequences, about a third seen once. The CDR3 is made up of 15 amino acids. This TCR was sampled from a woman in her thirties or forties with Graves' hyperthyroidism. The sequencing input was blood. The V gene is TRBV1, the J gene TRBJ2-7. TRBV1 is flagged as a pseudogene. DNA for the CDR3: TGCACCAGCAGCCAGAGATCGGACAGCCCCTACGAGCAGTACTTC. It codes for CTSSQRSDSPYEQYF.